Listed below are T cell receptor beta chains from one sample, sequenced in a study of cytomegalovirus exposure and HLA in healthy donors. Assay used: immunoSEQ multiplex PCR; TCRdb lists only in-frame clones, some missing. The sample holds a few hundred thousand clones; roughly 88% are singletons and the top ten take 0.65% to 0.85%. The specimen sequenced was PBMCs. Receptors originate from a woman younger than 35 in good health and CMV-seronegative. Both conserved end residues are trimmed from each CDR3. A D gene is named only where the DNA matches it firmly.

d_call: NA; v_call: TRBV7-3; cdr3_length: 11; cdr3_aa: ASSLNTRSEQF
d_call: NA; v_call: TRBV5-1; cdr3_length: 11; cdr3_aa: ASTGTLNYGYT
d_call: TRBD1; v_call: TRBV5-1; cdr3_length: 11; cdr3_aa: ASSRGGARELF
d_call: TRBD2; v_call: TRBV19; cdr3_length: 13; cdr3_aa: ASSMLAGPTDTQY
d_call: TRBD1; v_call: TRBV28; cdr3_length: 13; cdr3_aa: ASSPGDRAGYGYT
d_call: TRBD2; v_call: TRBV5-1; cdr3_length: 14; cdr3_aa: ASSPSGLAGYNEQF
d_call: TRBD1; v_call: TRBV6-5; cdr3_length: 10; cdr3_aa: ASRGQGNEQF
d_call: NA; v_call: TRBV6-4; cdr3_length: 13; cdr3_aa: ASSDGTSGANVLT
d_call: TRBD2; v_call: TRBV25-1; cdr3_length: 15; cdr3_aa: ASSETLLSGMNNEQF
d_call: NA; v_call: TRBV4-1; cdr3_length: 13; cdr3_aa: ASSQDTGFSTEAF
d_call: NA; v_call: TRBV6-5; cdr3_length: 14; cdr3_aa: ASSYSGYPVPYEQY
d_call: NA; v_call: TRBV7-9; cdr3_length: 13; cdr3_aa: ASMDRGGREETQY
d_call: NA; v_call: TRBV5-1; cdr3_length: 12; cdr3_aa: ASSLGQVYNEQF
d_call: NA; v_call: TRBV6-1; cdr3_length: 10; cdr3_aa: ASSGGTGELF
d_call: NA; v_call: TRBV7-2; cdr3_length: 13; cdr3_aa: ASSPRGGTGYEQY
d_call: TRBD1; v_call: TRBV23-1; cdr3_length: 14; cdr3_aa: ASSQPGQGAGQPQH
d_call: NA; v_call: TRBV11-3; cdr3_length: 11; cdr3_aa: ASSHGARETQY